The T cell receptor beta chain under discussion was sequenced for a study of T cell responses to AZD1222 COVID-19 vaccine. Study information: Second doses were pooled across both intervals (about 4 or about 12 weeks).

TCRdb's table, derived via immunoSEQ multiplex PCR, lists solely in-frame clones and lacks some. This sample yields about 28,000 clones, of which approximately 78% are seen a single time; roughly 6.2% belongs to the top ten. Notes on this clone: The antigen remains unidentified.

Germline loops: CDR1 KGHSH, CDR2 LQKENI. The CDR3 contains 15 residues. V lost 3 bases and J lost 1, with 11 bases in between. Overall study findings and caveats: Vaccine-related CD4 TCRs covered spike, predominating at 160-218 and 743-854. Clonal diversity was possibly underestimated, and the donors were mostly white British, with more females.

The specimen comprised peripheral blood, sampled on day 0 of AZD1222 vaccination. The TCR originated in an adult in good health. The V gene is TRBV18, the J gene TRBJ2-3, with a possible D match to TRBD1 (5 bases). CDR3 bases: TGTGCCAGCTCACCGTGGAAAGGGGGCACAGATACGCAGTATTTT. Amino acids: CASSPWKGGTDTQYF.